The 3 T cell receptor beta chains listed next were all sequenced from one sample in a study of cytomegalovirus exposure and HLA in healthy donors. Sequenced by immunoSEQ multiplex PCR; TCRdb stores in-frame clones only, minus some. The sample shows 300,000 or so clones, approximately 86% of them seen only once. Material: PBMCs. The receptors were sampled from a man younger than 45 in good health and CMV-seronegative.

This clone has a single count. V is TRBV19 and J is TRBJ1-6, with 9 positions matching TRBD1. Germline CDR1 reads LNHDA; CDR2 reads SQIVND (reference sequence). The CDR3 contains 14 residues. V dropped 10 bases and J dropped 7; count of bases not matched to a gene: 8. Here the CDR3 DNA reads TGTGCCACAAGACTCGGACAGGGGAATTCACCCCTCCACTTT. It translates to CATRLGQGNSPLHF.

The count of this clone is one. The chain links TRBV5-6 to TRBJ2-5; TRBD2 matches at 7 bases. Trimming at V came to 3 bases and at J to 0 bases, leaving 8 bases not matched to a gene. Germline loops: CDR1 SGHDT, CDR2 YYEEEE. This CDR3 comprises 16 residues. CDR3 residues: CASSYLSGAHQETQYF. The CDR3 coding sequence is TGTGCCAGCAGCTACTTGAGCGGGGCCCACCAAGAGACCCAGTACTTC.

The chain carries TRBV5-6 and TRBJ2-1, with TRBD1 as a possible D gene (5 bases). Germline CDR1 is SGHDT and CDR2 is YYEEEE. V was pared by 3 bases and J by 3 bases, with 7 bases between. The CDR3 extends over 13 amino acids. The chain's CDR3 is CASSSTVYNEQFF. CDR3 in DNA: TGTGCCAGCAGCTCGACAGTCTACAATGAGCAGTTCTTC.